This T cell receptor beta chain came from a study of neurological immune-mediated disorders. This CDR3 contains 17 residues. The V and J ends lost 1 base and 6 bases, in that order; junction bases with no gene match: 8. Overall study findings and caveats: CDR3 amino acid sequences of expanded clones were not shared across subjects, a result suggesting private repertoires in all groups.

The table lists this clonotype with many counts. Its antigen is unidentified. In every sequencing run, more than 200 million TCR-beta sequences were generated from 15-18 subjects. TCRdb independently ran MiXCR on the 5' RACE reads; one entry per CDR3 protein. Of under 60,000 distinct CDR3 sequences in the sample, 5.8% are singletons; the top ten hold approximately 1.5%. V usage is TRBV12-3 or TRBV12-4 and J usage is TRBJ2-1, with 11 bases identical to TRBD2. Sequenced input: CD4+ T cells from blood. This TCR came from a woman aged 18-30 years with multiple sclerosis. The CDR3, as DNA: TGTGCCAGCAGTTTAGACCTCACTAGCGGGAGATCCAATGAGCAGTTCTTC. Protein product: CASSLDLTSGRSNEQFF.